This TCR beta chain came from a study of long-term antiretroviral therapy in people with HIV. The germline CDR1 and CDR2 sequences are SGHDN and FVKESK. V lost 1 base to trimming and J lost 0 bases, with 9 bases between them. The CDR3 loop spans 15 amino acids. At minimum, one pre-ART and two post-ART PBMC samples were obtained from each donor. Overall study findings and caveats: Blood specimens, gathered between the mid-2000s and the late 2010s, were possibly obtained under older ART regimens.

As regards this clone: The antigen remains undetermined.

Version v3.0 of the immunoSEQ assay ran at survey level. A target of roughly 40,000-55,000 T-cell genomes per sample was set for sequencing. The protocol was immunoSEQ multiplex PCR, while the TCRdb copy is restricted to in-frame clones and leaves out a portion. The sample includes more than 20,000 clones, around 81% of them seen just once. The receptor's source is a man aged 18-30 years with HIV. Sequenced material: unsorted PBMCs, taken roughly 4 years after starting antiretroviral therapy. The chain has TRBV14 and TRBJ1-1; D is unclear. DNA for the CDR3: TGTGCCAGCAGCCAAGTGCAAAACATGAACACTGAAGCTTTCTTT. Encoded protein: CASSQVQNMNTEAFF.